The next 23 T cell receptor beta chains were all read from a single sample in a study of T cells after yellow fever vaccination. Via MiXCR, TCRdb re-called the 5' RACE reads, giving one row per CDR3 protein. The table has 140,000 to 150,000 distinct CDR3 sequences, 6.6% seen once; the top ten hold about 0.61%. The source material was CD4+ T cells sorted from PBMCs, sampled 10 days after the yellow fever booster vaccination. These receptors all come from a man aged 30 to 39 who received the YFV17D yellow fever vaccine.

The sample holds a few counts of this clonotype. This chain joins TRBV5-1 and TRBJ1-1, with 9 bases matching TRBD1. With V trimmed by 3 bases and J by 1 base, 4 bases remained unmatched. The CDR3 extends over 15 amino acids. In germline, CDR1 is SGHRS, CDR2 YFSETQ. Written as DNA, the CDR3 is TGCGCCAGCAGCTCACAGGGGGCTAAGAACACTGAAGCTTTCTTT. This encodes CASSSQGAKNTEAFF.

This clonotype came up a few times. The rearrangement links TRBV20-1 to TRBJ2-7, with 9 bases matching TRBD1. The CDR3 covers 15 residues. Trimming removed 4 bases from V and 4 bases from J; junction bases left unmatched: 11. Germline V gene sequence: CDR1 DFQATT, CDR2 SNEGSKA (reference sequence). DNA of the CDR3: TGCAGTGCTATAACTCACGGGACAGGGTCTTACGAGCAGTACTTC. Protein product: CSAITHGTGSYEQYF.

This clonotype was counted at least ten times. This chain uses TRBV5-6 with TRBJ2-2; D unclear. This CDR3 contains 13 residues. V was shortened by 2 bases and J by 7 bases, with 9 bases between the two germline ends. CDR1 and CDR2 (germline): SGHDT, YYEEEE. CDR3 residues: CASSFVSVGELFF. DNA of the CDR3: TGTGCCAGCAGCTTTGTCTCTGTCGGGGAGCTGTTTTTT.

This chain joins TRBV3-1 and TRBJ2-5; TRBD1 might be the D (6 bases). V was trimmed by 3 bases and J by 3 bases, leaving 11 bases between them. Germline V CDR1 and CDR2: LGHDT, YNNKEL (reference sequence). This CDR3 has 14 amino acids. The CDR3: CASSHPGHKETQYF. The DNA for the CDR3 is TGTGCCAGCAGCCACCCGGGACACAAAGAGACCCAGTACTTC.

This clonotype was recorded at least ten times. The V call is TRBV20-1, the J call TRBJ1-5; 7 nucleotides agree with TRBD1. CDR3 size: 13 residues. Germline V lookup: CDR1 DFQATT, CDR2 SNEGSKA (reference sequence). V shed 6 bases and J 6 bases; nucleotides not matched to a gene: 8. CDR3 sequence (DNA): TGCAGTGCCGAGACAGGGACGAGTCAGCCCCAGCATTTT. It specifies CSAETGTSQPQHF.

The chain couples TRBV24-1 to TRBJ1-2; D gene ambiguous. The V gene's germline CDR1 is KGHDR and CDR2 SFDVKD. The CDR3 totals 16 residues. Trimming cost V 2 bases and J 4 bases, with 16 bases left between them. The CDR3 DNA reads TGTGCCACCAGTGATTCCAGTAAGGGCACCATCTATGGCTACACCTTC. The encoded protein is CATSDSSKGTIYGYTF.

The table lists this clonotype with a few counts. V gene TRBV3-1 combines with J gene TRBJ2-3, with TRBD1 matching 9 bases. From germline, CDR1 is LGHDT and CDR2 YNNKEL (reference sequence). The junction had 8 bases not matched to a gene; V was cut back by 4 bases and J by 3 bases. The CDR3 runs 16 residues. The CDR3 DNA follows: TGTGCCAGCAGCCCGCCGGACAGGGGAGGAACAGATACGCAGTATTTT. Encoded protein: CASSPPDRGGTDTQYF.

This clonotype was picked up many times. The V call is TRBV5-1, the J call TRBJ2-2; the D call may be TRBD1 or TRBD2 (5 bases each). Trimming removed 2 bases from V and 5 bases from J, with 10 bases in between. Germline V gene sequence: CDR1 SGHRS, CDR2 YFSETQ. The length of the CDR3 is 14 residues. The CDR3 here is CASSFQGDTGELFF. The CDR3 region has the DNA TGCGCCAGCAGCTTCCAGGGAGATACCGGGGAGCTGTTTTTT.

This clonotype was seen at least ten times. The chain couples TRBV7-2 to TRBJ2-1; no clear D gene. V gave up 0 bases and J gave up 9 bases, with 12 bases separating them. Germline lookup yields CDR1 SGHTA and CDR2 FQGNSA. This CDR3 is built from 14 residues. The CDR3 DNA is TGTGCCAGCAGCTTAGCTGCCCGTAACGGTGAGCAGTTCTTC. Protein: CASSLAARNGEQFF.

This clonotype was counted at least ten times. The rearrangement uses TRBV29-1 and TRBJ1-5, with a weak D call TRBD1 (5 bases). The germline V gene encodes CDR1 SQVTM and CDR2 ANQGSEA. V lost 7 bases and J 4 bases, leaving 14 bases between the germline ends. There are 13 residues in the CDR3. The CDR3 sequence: CSAKWGGNQPQHF. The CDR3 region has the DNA TGCAGCGCTAAATGGGGCGGGAATCAGCCCCAGCATTTT.

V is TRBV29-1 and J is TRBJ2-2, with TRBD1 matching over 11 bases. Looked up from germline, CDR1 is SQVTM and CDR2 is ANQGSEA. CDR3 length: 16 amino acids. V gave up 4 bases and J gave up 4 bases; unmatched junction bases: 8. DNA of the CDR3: TGCAGCGTTGCGCTCCGGGACAGGGGGATCACCGGGGAGCTGTTTTTT. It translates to CSVALRDRGITGELFF.

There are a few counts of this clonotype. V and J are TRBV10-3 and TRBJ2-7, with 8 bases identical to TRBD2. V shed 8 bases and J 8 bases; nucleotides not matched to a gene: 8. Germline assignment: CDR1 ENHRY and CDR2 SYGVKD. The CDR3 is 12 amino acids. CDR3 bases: TGTGCCATCGGAGGAGCGGGAGACAAGCAGTACTTC. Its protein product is CAIGGAGDKQYF.

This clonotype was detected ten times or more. CDR3 amino acids: CASSLGGHNEQFF. CDR3 nucleotides: TGTGCCAGCAGCTTAGGTGGCCACAATGAGCAGTTCTTC. The rearrangement uses TRBV7-9 and TRBJ2-1; D unresolved. CDR3 length equals 13 residues. Germline CDR1 SEHNR, CDR2 FQNEAQ (reference sequence). Deletions cut 1 base from V and 5 bases from J, with 6 bases between.

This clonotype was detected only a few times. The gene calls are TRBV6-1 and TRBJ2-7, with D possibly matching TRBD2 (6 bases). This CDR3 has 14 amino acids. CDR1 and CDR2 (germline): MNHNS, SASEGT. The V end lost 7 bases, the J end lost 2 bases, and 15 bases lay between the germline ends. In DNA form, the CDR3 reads TGTGCCAGCACTGGAGGAGGGCTTCCCTACGAGCAGTACTTC. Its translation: CASTGGGLPYEQYF.

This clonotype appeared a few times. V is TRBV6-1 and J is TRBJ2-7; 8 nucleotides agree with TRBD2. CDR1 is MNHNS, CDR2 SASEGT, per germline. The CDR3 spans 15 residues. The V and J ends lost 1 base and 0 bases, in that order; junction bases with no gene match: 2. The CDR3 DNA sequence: TGTGCCAGCAGTGAAGTCAGCGGGAGCTCCTACGAGCAGTACTTC. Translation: CASSEVSGSSYEQYF.

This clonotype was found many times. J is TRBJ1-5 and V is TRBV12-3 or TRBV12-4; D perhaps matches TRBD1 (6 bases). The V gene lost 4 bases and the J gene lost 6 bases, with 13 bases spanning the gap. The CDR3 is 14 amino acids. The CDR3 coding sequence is TGTGCCAGCAGTTCAAGGGGGGAAGGTCAGCCCCAGCATTTT. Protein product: CASSSRGEGQPQHF.

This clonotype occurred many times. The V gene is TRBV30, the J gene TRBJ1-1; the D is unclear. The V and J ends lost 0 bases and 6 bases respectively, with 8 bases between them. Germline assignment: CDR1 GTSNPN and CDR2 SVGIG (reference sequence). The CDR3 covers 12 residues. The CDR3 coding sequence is TGTGCCTGGAGTGTACCGAGGTCTGAAGCTTTCTTT. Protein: CAWSVPRSEAFF.

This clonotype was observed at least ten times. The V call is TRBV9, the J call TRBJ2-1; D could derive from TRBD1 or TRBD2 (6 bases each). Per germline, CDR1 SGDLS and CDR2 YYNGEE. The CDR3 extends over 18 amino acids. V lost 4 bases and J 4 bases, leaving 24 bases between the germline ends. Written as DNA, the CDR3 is TGTGCCAGCAGCACGGGGGCCGGGACTCCTTTAAGTTACAATGAGCAGTTCTTC. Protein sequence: CASSTGAGTPLSYNEQFF.

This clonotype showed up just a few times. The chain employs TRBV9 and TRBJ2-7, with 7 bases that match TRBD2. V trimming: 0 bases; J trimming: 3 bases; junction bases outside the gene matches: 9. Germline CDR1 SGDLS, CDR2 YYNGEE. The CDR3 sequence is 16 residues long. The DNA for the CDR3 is TGTGCCAGCAGCGTAGGACCCGGGGGGTTCCTCTACGAGCAGTACTTC. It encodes CASSVGPGGFLYEQYF.

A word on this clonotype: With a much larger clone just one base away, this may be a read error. CDR3 loop: CSATFGFDTQYF. CDR3 coding DNA: TGCAGCGCCACGTTTGGTTTCGATACCCAGTACTTC. The chain links TRBV29-1 to TRBJ2-5; no definite D call. This CDR3 has 12 amino acids. Trimming stripped 7 bases from V and 8 bases from J, with 17 bases between. Germline lookup yields CDR1 SQVTM and CDR2 ANQGSEA. The full variable domain, its missing parts supplied by reference TRBV29-1 and TRBJ2-5, is SAVISQKPSRDICQRGTSLTIQCQVDSQVTMMFWYRQQPGQSLTLIATANQGSEATYESGFVIDKFPISRPNLTFSTLTVSNMSPEDSSIYLCSATFGFDTQYFGPGTRLLVL.

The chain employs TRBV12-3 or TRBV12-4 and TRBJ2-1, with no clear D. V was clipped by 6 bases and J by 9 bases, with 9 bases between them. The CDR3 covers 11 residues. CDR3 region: CASSRLGEQFF. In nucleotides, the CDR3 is TGTGCCAGCAGCCGCCTAGGTGAGCAGTTCTTC.

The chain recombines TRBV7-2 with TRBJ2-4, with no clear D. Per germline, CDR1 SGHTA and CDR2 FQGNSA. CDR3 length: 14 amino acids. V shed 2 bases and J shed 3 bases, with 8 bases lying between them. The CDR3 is CASSLSVGKNIQYF. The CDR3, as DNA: TGTGCCAGCAGCTTATCCGTCGGCAAAAACATTCAGTACTTC.

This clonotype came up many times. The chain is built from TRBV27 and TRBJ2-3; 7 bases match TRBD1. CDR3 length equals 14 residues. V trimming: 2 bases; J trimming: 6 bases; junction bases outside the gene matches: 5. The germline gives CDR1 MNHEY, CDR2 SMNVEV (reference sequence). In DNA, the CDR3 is TGTGCCAGCAGTTTAAACAGGGGTCTTGATACGCAGTATTTT. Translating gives CASSLNRGLDTQYF.